This is a list of T cell receptor beta chains from one sample in a study of cytomegalovirus exposure and HLA in healthy donors. Libraries were prepared by immunoSEQ multiplex PCR; TCRdb keeps only in-frame clonotypes and omits some of them. The sample shows 100,000 to 130,000 clones, around 82% of them seen only once. Sequenced material: PBMCs. The receptors stem from a woman aged 18-29 years in good health and CMV-seronegative. CDR3s include the opening cysteine and the closing phenylalanine or tryptophan. The D gene is left open where the match is weak. Clone sizes are given selectively: once, few, many, or a class where the clone is expanded.

>TRBV5-1|NA|NA|TRBJ1-1
TGCGCCAGCAGCTTGGTTTCCCAGGGGTCGGGATGGGAAGCTTTCTTT
CASSLVSQGSGWEAFF
>TRBV7-6|NA|NA|TRBJ2-2
TGTGCCAGCAGCATTAGGAGGGGAATAAACACCGGGGAGCTGTTTTTT
CASSIRRGINTGELFF
>TRBV28|TRBD1|NA|TRBJ1-4
TGTGCCAGCAGCCGGGACAGGGTATATGAAAAACTGTTTTTT
CASSRDRVYEKLFF
>TRBV19|NA|NA|TRBJ1-2
TGTGCCAGTAGTGGCCTTGCCGGGGAGGGCTACACCTTC
CASSGLAGEGYTF
>TRBV2|NA|NA|TRBJ1-1
TGTGCCAGCAGAAGACAGGTCGGGGCGGACACCCCGAACACTGAAGCTTTCTTT
CASRRQVGADTPNTEAFF
>TRBV2|TRBD1|NA|TRBJ1-5
TGTGCCAGCGGAATAGGACAGGGCAGGCAGCCCCAGCATTTT
CASGIGQGRQPQHF
>TRBV5-4|TRBD1|NA|TRBJ2-7
TGTGCCAGCAGCTCCGACAGGGGACTGACCTACGAGCAGTACTTC
CASSSDRGLTYEQYF
>TRBV29-1|NA|NA|TRBJ1-1
TGCAGCGCCCTGAAGCAGGGCGACACTGAAGCTTTCTTT
CSALKQGDTEAFF
>TRBV7-9|NA|NA|TRBJ1-2
TGTGCCAGCAGCTCGGCCTTGGACAGCTTCTATGGCTACACCTTC
CASSSALDSFYGYTF
>TRBV27|NA|NA|TRBJ2-7
TGTGCCAGCAGAAGACTAGACAGCTCCTACGAGCAGTACTTC
CASRRLDSSYEQYF
>TRBV19|TRBD1|NA|TRBJ1-2
TGTGCCAGTAGTGACAGGGGTCGGAACTATGGCTACACCTTC
CASSDRGRNYGYTF
>TRBV2|NA|NA|TRBJ1-6
TGTGCCAGCAGTGAAGTGGCAACAGGACCTAATTCACCCCTCCACTTT
CASSEVATGPNSPLHF
>TRBV5-1|TRBD1|NA|TRBJ1-2
TGCGCCAGCAGCCTGATTGGGACAGGGGAGGACTATGGCTACACCTTC
CASSLIGTGEDYGYTF
>TRBV10-3|TRBD1|NA|TRBJ2-7
TGTGCCATCAGCGAGGGACAGGCCTACGAGCAGTACTTC
CAISEGQAYEQYF
>TRBV5-6|TRBD1|few|TRBJ1-2
TGTGCCAGCAGCTCAAACCTTAAACCGACAGGGGGTGTCGATGGCTACACCTTC
CASSSNLKPTGGVDGYTF
>TRBV27|NA|NA|TRBJ2-1
TGTGCCAGCAGTTTATTGGGCTGGGCTCGGCCCTCCTACAATGAGCAGTTCTTC
CASSLLGWARPSYNEQFF
>TRBV4-1|NA|once|TRBJ2-7
TGCGCCAGCAGCCAAGATATAGGACTTCCTGGTGACGAGCAGTACTTC
CASSQDIGLPGDEQYF
>TRBV29-1|NA|once|TRBJ2-7
TGCAGCGTTGAGTCAGGAGACAGCTACGAGCAGTACTTC
CSVESGDSYEQYF
>TRBV7-2|NA|NA|TRBJ2-7
TGTGCCAGCAGCTTAGCGCAGGACGAGCAGTACTTC
CASSLAQDEQYF
>TRBV2|TRBD2|NA|TRBJ2-5
TGTGCCAGCTCTAGGACTAGCTTATATGAGCAGTACTTC
CASSRTSLYEQYF
>TRBV6-4|TRBD1|NA|TRBJ1-4
TGTGCCAGCAGTGCCCACAGGGGTGAGAAACTGTTTTTT
CASSAHRGEKLFF
>TRBV5-1|TRBD1|NA|TRBJ1-2
TGCGCCAGCAGCCCCTCCGGGACAGGGGAGTATGGCTACACCTTC
CASSPSGTGEYGYTF
>TRBV6-5|TRBD1|NA|TRBJ2-1
TGTGCCAGCAGGAGACAGGGCCCCTACAATGAGCAGTTCTTC
CASRRQGPYNEQFF
>TRBV30|TRBD1|few|TRBJ1-1
TGTGCCTGGAGCACAGGGGCCACTGAAGCTTTCTTT
CAWSTGATEAFF
>TRBV10-1|NA|once|TRBJ2-3
TGCGCCAGCAGTGAAGAGACACCATCAGATACGCAGTATTTT
CASSEETPSDTQYF
>TRBV7-2|NA|once|TRBJ2-7
TGTGCCAGCAGCCTGCAGGGGCAGGACGAGCAGTACTTC
CASSLQGQDEQYF
>TRBV19|TRBD1|NA|TRBJ2-7
TGTGCCAGTAGCAGGACCGGGACAGGGGCTTACGAGCAGTACTTC
CASSRTGTGAYEQYF
>TRBV2|NA|few|TRBJ1-5
TGTGCCAGCACAGAGGGGGGGAACAATCAGCCCCAGCATTTT
CASTEGGNNQPQHF
>TRBV2|NA|NA|TRBJ2-4
TGTGCCAGCAGTGAGGGTGGGGGAGGAACTGACCTAGCCAAAAACATTCAGTACTTC
CASSEGGGGTDLAKNIQYF
>TRBV9|NA|NA|TRBJ2-2
TGTGCCAGCAGCGTAGCAGGAAACACCGGGGAGCTGTTTTTT
CASSVAGNTGELFF
>TRBV25-1|TRBD1|few|TRBJ1-1
TGTGCCAGCAGTGCGGGTCAGGGGGGACCTTTCTTT
CASSAGQGGPFF